The rows below give T cell receptor beta chains drawn from one sample of a study of shared clonotypes between healthy human individuals. Method: immunoSEQ multiplex PCR; TCRdb's copy keeps in-frame clones and lacks some. Among over a million clones, approximately 96% were seen once, and the ten largest hold 0.95% to 1.5%. The sample taken for sequencing was naive CD4+ T cells sorted from blood. These receptors all stem from a man between 25 and 39 years old in good health. Both conserved end residues are part of each CDR3. A D gene is named only where the DNA matches it firmly. Where a row states a size, it is once, few, many or the class of an expanded clone; other rows omit it.

d_call j_call clone_size v_call cdr3_aa cdr3_nt
NA TRBJ1-4 NA TRBV7-9 CASSLGSGTNEKLFF TGTGCCAGCAGCTTAGGGTCGGGTACTAATGAAAAACTGTTTTTT
TRBD1 TRBJ2-5 NA TRBV5-6 CASSGGQKYQETQYF TGTGCCAGCAGCGGGGGACAGAAGTACCAAGAGACCCAGTACTTC
NA TRBJ2-1 NA TRBV27 CASIRMSVGDGSSYNEQFF TGTGCCAGCATCAGGATGAGTGTAGGGGACGGGAGCTCCTACAATGAGCAGTTCTTC
TRBD1 TRBJ2-5 NA TRBV9 CASSGTGVKGTQYF TGTGCCAGCAGCGGTACAGGGGTCAAGGGGACCCAGTACTTC
NA TRBJ2-3 NA TRBV9 CASSPSDTQYF TGTGCCAGCAGCCCCTCAGATACGCAGTATTTT
NA TRBJ2-5 NA TRBV6-6 CASSPGHETQYF TGTGCCAGCAGCCCGGGGCACGAGACCCAGTACTTC
TRBD2 TRBJ2-7 NA TRBV9 CASSFSSGSVDEQYF TGTGCCAGCAGCTTTTCTAGCGGGAGTGTGGACGAGCAGTACTTC
NA TRBJ2-5 NA TRBV5-1 CASSLGRRETQYF TGCGCCAGCAGCTTGGGACGTAGGGAGACCCAGTACTTC
TRBD2 TRBJ2-2 once TRBV10-3 CAISEVLAVTGELFF TGTGCCATCAGTGAAGTACTAGCGGTAACCGGGGAGCTGTTTTTT
NA TRBJ2-7 NA TRBV28 CASNKPGSVSYEQYF TGTGCCAGCAATAAACCCGGATCTGTCTCCTACGAGCAGTACTTC
NA TRBJ2-3 NA TRBV19 CASSESTDTQYF TGTGCCAGTAGTGAGTCCACAGATACGCAGTATTTT
TRBD2 TRBJ2-1 NA TRBV10-1 CASSSGEYNEQFF TGCGCCAGCAGTAGCGGGGAATACAATGAGCAGTTCTTC
NA TRBJ2-3 NA TRBV9 CASSVDRQATDTQYF TGTGCCAGCAGCGTCGACAGGCAAGCCACAGATACGCAGTATTTT
NA TRBJ2-1 NA TRBV6-5 CASRRQRSYNEQFF TGTGCCAGCAGAAGGCAACGCTCCTACAATGAGCAGTTCTTC
NA TRBJ2-7 NA TRBV6-6 CASSYSRGYEQYF TGTGCCAGCAGTTACTCGAGAGGGTACGAGCAGTACTTC
TRBD1 TRBJ1-1 NA TRBV7-9 CASSSGPGGRRNTEAFF TGTGCCAGCAGCTCCGGCCCAGGGGGACGGCGGAACACTGAAGCTTTCTTT
NA TRBJ2-7 NA TRBV28 CASTSPLPEYEQYF TGTGCCAGCACCTCCCCCCTTCCGGAGTACGAGCAGTACTTC
NA TRBJ1-3 NA TRBV27 CASSLTFSGNTIYF TGTGCCAGCAGTTTGACCTTCTCTGGAAACACCATATATTTT
TRBD1 TRBJ2-4 NA TRBV4-3 CASSQGRTGLNIQYF TGCGCCAGCAGCCAAGGGCGGACAGGGTTGAACATTCAGTACTTC
NA TRBJ2-1 NA TRBV25-1 CASSPSLASNEQFF TGTGCCAGCAGCCCCTCCCTCGCGAGCAATGAGCAGTTCTTC
NA TRBJ2-3 NA TRBV2 CASSANPRVVRTDTQYF TGTGCCAGCAGTGCCAACCCTCGGGTAGTTCGCACAGATACGCAGTATTTT
TRBD2 TRBJ2-7 NA TRBV5-1 CASSLGGTRTYEQYF TGCGCCAGCAGCTTGGGGGGGACTAGGACATACGAGCAGTACTTC
NA TRBJ1-4 NA TRBV6-1 CASSEVGRRNEKLFF TGTGCCAGCAGTGAAGTCGGCAGAAGGAATGAAAAACTGTTTTTT
NA TRBJ1-1 once TRBV9 CASSVGGNVAEAFF TGTGCCAGCAGCGTAGGGGGGAATGTGGCTGAAGCTTTCTTT